The T cell receptor (beta chain) described here comes from a study of persistence of HIV-infected CD4 T cells. The libraries were made with immunoSEQ version 4 in survey mode. Method: immunoSEQ multiplex PCR; TCRdb's copy keeps in-frame clones and lacks some. The sample has over 35,000 clones, roughly 90% seen once; the top ten hold over 0.9%. Trimming pared 7 bases from V and 2 bases from J, leaving 13 bases between. The CDR3 spans 14 residues. Germline values: CDR1 SNHLY, CDR2 FYNNEI. Points on this clone: The antigen is undetermined.

Cells were stimulated nonspecifically with anti-CD3/anti-CD28 magnetic beads. Responding CD4+ T cells were sorted by upregulation of both CD40 ligand and CD69. Anti-CD28/CD49d costimulation, CD40-blocking antibody and enfuvirtide were given to CD8-depleted PBMCs for roughly 20 hours. The input for sequencing was CD4+ T cells sorted from PBMCs after approximately 19-hour stimulation, taken from a patient who received antiretroviral therapy. The receptor was isolated from an adult man with HIV who was CMV-seropositive. The chain employs TRBV2 and TRBJ2-3, with D hard to call. In DNA, the CDR3 is TGTGCCAGCACACCAATAGCAATCACAGATACGCAGTATTTT. Its translation is CASTPIAITDTQYF. Together with reference TRBV2 and TRBJ2-3, the CDR3 gives the full variable domain: EPEVTQTPSHQVTQMGQEVILRCVPISNHLYFYWYRQILGQKVEFLVSFYNNEISEKSEIFDDQFSVERPDGSNFTLKIRSTKLEDSAMYFCASTPIAITDTQYFGPGTRLTVL.